This entry is about one TCR beta chain. This record belongs to a study of cytomegalovirus exposure and HLA in healthy donors. The PCR contained 60 Vbeta and 13 Jbeta primers. TCRdb's table, derived via immunoSEQ multiplex PCR, lists solely in-frame clones and lacks some. The sample totals around 44,000 clones. There are 17 residues in the CDR3. Per germline, CDR1 SGHTA and CDR2 FQGTGA. The ends were cut back, 5 bases at V and 3 bases at J, with 21 bases in the middle. This clonotype was sampled from a male donor in good health and CMV-seropositive. This rearrangement joins TRBV7-3 to TRBJ2-3, with D possibly matching TRBD1 (6 bases). Sequenced sample: PBMCs. CDR3 residues: CASSRAQGIVWTDTQYF. The DNA for the CDR3 is TGTGCCAGCAGCAGGGCGCAGGGGATAGTATGGACAGATACGCAGTATTTT.